This T cell receptor (beta chain) was captured by sequencing in a study of CD8 T cells in ankylosing spondylitis. General study points: There were earlier reports of some motif variants in reactive arthritis synovial fluid and blood. Ankylosing spondylitis blood seemed to carry a telltale TCR beta motif made of under 10 highly homologous variants. Disease-linked clones bore a CD8+ phenotype, appearing relatively rarely in peripheral blood.

CDR1 and CDR2 (germline): MNHEY, SMNVEV (reference sequence). The CDR3 contains 15 residues. V shed 4 bases and J shed 3 bases, with 14 bases lying between them. This clonotype was counted many times. The antigen is undetermined. As the method for making TCR beta libraries, quantitative 5'-RACE with molecular barcodes was used. TCRdb processed the 5' RACE reads anew with MiXCR; each CDR3 protein has one entry. The table shows 290,000 or so distinct CDR3 sequences, with more than 20% occurring only once. Specimen: blood, either unsorted or a sorted T cell fraction (not recorded which). This clonotype was obtained from a female donor with ankylosing spondylitis or in good health (not recorded which). V gene TRBV27 combines with J gene TRBJ2-3; TRBD1 is a possible D gene (5 bases). Written as DNA, the CDR3 is TGTGCCAGCAGTTCCACACCCAGGGAAACAGATACGCAGTATTTT. This codes for CASSSTPRETDTQYF.